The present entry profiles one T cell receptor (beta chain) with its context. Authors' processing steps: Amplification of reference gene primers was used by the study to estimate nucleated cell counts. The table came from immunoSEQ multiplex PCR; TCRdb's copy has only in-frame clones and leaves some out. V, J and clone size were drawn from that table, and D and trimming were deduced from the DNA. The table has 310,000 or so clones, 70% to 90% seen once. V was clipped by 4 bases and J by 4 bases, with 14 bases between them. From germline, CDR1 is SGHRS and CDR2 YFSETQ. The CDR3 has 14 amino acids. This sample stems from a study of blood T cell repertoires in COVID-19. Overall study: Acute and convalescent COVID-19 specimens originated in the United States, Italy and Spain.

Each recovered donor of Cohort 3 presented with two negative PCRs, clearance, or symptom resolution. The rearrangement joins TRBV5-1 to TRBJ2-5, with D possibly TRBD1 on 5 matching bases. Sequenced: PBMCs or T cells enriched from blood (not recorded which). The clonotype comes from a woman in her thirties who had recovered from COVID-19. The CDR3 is CASSPNQGRETQYF. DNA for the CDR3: TGCGCCAGCAGCCCCAACCAGGGTAGAGAGACCCAGTACTTC. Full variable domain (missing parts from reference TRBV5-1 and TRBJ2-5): KAGVTQTPRYLIKTRGQQVTLSCSPISGHRSVSWYQQTPGQGLQFLFEYFSETQRNKGNFPGRFSGRQFSNSRSEMNVSTLELGDSALYLCASSPNQGRETQYFGPGTRLLVL.